This T cell receptor (beta chain) was observed in a study of shared clonotypes between healthy human individuals. Germline CDR1 reads MNHNY; CDR2 reads SVGAGI (reference sequence). The CDR3 consists of 13 residues. The V end lost 8 bases, the J end lost 0 bases, and 8 bases lay between the germline ends. This clone was seen many times. This CDR3 is also generated by other DNA sequences in the sample. Under the authors' procedure: Sequence data from immunoSEQ were junction-only and lacked quality scores; consequently, filtering differed. The method was immunoSEQ multiplex PCR; TCRdb's version includes in-frame clones alone and lacks a portion of them. V and J calls and clone size are given by that table; D and trimming were obtained from the DNA. The data hold around 1.1 million clones, with 70% to 80% observed a single time.

The chain recombines TRBV6-6 with TRBJ1-3; D remains unclear. The clonotype originates from a young man in good health. Some clones in this sample may be carry-over from other donors' samples. Sequenced: memory CD4+ T cells from PBMCs. Subset reported: CD45RA-negative fraction. CDR3 protein: CASGPYSGNTIYF. The CDR3 bases are TGTGCCAGCGGGCCCTACTCTGGAAACACCATATATTTT.